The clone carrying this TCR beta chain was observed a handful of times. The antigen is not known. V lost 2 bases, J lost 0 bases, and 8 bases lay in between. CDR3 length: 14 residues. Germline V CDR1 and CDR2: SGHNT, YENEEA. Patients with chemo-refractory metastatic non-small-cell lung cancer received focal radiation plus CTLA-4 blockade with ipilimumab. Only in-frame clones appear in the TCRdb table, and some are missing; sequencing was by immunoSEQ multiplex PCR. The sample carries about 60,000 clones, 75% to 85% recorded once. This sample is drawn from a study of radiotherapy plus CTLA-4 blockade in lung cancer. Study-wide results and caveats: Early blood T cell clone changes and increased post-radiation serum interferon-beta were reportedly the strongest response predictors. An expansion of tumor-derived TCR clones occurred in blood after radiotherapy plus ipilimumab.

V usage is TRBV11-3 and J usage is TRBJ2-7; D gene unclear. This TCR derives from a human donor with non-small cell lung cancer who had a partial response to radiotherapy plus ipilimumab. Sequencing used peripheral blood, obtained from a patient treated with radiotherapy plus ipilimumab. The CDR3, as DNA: TGTGCCAGCAGCTTAAACGCCGGCTCCTACGAGCAGTACTTC. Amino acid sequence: CASSLNAGSYEQYF.